Listed here is a single T cell receptor (beta chain). This entry belongs to a study of blood T cell repertoires in COVID-19. Clones were read by immunoSEQ multiplex PCR, and TCRdb kept only the in-frame ones, dropping some. Among some 510,000 clones listed, 88% were seen once. This CDR3 is 15 amino acids long. The germline V and J ends were trimmed by 0 bases and 1 base, with 11 bases remaining between them. Germline V gives CDR1 SGDLS, CDR2 YYNGEE. This clonotype was obtained from a woman between 40 and 50 years old who had recovered from COVID-19. Sequencing input: PBMCs or T cells enriched from blood (not recorded which). The rearrangement joins TRBV9 to TRBJ2-7, with a tentative D call TRBD2 (6 bases). The CDR3 sequence: CASSVGLASSYEQYF. The DNA for the CDR3 is TGTGCCAGCAGCGTAGGCCTAGCGTCATCCTACGAGCAGTACTTC.